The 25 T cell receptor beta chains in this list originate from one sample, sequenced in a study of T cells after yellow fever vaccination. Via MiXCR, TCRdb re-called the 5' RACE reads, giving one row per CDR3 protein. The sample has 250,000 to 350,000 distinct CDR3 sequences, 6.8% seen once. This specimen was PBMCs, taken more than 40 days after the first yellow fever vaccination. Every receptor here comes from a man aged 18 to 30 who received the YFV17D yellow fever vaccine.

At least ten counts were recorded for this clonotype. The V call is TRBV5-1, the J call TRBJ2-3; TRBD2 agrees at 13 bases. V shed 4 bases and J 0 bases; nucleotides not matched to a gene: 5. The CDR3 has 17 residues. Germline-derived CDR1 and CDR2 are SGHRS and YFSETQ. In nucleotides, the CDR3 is TGCGCCAGCAGCCTATCACTAGCGGGGGGGAGCACAGATACGCAGTATTTT. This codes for CASSLSLAGGSTDTQYF.

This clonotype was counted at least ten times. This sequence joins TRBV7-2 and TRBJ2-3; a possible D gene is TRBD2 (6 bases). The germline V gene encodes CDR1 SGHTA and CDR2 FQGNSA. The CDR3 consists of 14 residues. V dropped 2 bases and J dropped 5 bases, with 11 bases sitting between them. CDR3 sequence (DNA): TGTGCCAGCAGCTTATTAGGTAGCGGAGATACGCAGTATTTT. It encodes CASSLLGSGDTQYF.

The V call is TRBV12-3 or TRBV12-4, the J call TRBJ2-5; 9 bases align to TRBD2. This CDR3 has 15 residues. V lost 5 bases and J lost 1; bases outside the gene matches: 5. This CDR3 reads CASSTVTSGQETQYF. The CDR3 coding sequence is TGTGCCAGCAGTACTGTGACTAGCGGCCAAGAGACCCAGTACTTC.

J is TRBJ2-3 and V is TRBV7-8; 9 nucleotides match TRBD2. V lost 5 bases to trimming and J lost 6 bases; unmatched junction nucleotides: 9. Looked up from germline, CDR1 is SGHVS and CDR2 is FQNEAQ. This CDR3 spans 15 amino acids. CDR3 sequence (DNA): TGTGCCAGCAGCCTCCCGGCGGGGGGGCCCGATACGCAGTATTTT. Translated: CASSLPAGGPDTQYF. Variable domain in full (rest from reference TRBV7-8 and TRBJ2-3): GAGVSQSPRYKVAKRGQDVALRCDPISGHVSLFWYQQALGQGPEFLTYFQNEAQLDKSGLPSDRFFAERPEGSVSTLKIQRTQQEDSAVYLCASSLPAGGPDTQYFGPGTRLTVL.

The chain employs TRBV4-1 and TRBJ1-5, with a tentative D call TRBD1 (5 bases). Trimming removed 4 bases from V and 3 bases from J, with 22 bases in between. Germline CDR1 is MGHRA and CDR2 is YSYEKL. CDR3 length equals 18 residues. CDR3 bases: TGCGCCAGCAGCCCCCTCGGAGCAGGGTCTATTAACAATCAGCCCCAGCATTTT. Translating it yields CASSPLGAGSINNQPQHF.

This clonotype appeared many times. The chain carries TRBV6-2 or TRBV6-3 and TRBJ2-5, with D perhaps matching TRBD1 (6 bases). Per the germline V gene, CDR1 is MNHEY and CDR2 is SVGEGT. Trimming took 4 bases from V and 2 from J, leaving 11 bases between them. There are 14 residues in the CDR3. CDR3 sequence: CASSFGQIQETQYF. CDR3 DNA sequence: TGTGCCAGCAGTTTTGGACAGATACAAGAGACCCAGTACTTC.

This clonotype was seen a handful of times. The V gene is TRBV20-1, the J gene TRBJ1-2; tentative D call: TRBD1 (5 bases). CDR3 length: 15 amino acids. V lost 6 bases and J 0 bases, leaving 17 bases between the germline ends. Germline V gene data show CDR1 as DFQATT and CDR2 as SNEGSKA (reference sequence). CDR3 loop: CSATAGLSPNYGYTF. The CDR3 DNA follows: TGCAGTGCCACCGCGGGGCTCTCCCCTAACTATGGCTACACCTTC.

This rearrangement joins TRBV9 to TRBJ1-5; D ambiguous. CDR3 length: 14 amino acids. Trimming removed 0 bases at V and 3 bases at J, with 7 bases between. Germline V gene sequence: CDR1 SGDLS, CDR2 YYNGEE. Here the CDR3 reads CASSVDGNNQPQHF. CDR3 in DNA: TGTGCCAGCAGCGTAGATGGAAACAATCAGCCCCAGCATTTT.

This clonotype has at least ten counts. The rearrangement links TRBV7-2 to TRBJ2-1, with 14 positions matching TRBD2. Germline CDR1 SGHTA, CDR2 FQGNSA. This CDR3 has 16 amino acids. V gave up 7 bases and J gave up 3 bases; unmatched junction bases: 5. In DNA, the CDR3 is TGTGCCAGCACGCGACTAGCGGGGGGGGGCTACAATGAGCAGTTCTTC. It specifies CASTRLAGGGYNEQFF.

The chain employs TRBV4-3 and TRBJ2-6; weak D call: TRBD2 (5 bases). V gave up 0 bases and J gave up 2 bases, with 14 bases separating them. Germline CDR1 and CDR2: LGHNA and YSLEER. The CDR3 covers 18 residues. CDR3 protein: CASSQDSANSPGANVLTF. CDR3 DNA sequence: TGCGCCAGCAGCCAAGATAGCGCGAATAGTCCTGGGGCCAACGTCCTGACTTTC.

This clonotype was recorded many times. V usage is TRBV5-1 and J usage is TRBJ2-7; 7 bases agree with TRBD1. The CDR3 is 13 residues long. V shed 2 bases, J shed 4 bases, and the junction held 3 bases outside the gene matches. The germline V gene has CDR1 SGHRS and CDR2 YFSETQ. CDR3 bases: TGCGCCAGCAGCTTTCGGGGACAGTACGAGCAGTACTTC. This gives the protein CASSFRGQYEQYF.

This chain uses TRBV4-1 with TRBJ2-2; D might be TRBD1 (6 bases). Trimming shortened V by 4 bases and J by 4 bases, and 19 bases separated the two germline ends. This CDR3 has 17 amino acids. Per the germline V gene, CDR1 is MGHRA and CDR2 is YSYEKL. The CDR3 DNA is TGCGCCAGCAGCCCCAGGGCAGGGGATTATGTCACCGGGGAGCTGTTTTTT. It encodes CASSPRAGDYVTGELFF.

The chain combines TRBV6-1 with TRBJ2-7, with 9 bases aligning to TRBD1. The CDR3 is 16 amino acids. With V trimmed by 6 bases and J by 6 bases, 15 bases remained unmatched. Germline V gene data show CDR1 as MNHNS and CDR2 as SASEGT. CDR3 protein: CASSPSRTGETAEQYF. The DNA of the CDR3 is TGTGCCAGCAGCCCGAGCCGGACAGGGGAAACCGCCGAGCAGTACTTC.

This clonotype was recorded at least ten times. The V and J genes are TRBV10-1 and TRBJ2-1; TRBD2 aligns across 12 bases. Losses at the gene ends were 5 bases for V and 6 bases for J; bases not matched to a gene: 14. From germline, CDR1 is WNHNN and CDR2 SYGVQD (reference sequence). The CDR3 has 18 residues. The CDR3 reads CASSPSGGARLMSNEQFF. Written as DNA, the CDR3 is TGCGCCAGCAGTCCTAGCGGGGGGGCACGACTGATGAGCAATGAGCAGTTCTTC.

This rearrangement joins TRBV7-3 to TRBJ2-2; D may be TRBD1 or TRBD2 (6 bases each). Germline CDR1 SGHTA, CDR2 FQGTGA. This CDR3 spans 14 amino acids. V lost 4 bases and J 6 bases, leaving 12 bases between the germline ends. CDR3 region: CASSSGAMAGELFF. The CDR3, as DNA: TGTGCCAGCAGCTCGGGGGCAATGGCCGGGGAGCTGTTTTTT. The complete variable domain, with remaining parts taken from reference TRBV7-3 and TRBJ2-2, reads GAGVSQTPSNKVTEKGKYVELRCDPISGHTALYWYRQSLGQGPEFLIYFQGTGAADDSGLPNDRFFAVRPEGSVSTLKIQRTERGDSAVYLCASSSGAMAGELFFGEGSRLTVL.

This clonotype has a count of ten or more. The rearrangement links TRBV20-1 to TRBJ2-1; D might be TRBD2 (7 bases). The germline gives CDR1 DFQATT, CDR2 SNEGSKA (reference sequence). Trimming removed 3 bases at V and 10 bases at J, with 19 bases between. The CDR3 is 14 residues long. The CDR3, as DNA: TGCAGTGCTAGGGGGGGGCCCCAGACCGGGGAGCAGTTCTTC. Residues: CSARGGPQTGEQFF.

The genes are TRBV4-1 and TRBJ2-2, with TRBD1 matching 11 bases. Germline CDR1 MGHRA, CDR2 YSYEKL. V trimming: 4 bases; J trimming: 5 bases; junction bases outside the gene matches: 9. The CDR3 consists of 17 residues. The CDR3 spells CASSPRLGTGGTGELFF. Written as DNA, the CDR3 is TGCGCCAGCAGCCCCAGACTCGGGACAGGGGGAACCGGGGAGCTGTTTTTT.

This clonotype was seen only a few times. This chain's CDR3 is CASSPDSPREGTQYF. The DNA for the CDR3 is TGTGCCAGCAGCCCCGACTCGCCGAGGGAGGGAACGCAGTATTTT. This chain uses TRBV14 with TRBJ2-3; 7 bases match TRBD2. The germline gives CDR1 SGHDN, CDR2 FVKESK. This CDR3 comprises 15 residues. Trimming removed 4 bases from V and 9 bases from J; junction bases left unmatched: 13.

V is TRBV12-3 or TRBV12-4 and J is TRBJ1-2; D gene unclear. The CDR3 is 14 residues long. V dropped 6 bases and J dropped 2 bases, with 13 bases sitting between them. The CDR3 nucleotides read TGTGCCAGCAGCCAAGGCCAGCCCAACTATGGCTACACCTTC. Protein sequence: CASSQGQPNYGYTF.

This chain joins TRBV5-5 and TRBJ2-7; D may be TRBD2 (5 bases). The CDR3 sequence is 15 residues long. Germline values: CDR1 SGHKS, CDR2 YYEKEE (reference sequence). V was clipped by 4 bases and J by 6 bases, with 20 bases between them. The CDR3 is CASSPGNRRPSEQYV. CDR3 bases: TGTGCCAGCAGCCCGGGGAATCGACGGCCCTCCGAGCAGTACGTC.

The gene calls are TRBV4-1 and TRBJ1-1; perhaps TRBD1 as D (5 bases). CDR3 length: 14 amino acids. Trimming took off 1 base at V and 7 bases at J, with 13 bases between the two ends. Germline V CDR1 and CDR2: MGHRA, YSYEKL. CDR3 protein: CASSQAHTTDEAFF. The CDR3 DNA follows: TGCGCCAGCAGCCAAGCCCACACGACAGATGAAGCTTTCTTT.

CDR3 DNA sequence: TGTGCCAGCAAGTTCCCTCCAATTACCAGCCAACAAGAGACCCAGTACTTC. It encodes CASKFPPITSQQETQYF. The rearrangement joins TRBV2 to TRBJ2-5, with D unresolved. CDR3 length: 17 residues. The germline V gene encodes CDR1 SNHLY and CDR2 FYNNEI. V lost 7 bases, J lost 2 bases, and 23 bases lay in between.

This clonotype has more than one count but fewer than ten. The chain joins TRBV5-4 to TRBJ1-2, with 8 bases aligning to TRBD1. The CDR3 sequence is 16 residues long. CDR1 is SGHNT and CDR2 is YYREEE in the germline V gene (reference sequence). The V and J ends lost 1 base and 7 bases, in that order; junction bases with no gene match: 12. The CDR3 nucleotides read TGTGCCAGCAGCTTGCCCCCCGCGGACAGGGTTTTTGGCTACACCTTC. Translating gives CASSLPPADRVFGYTF.

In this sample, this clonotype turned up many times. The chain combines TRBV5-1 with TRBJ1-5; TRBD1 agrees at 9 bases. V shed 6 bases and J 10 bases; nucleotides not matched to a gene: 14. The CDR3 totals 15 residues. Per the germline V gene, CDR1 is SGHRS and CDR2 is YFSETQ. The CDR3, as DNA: TGCGCCAGCACCCTAGGGACAGGGCACCATGATCCCCAGCATTTT. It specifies CASTLGTGHHDPQHF. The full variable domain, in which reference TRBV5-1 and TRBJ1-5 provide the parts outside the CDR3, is KAGVTQTPRYLIKTRGQQVTLSCSPISGHRSVSWYQQTPGQGLQFLFEYFSETQRNKGNFPGRFSGRQFSNSRSEMNVSTLELGDSALYLCASTLGTGHHDPQHFGDGTRLSIL.

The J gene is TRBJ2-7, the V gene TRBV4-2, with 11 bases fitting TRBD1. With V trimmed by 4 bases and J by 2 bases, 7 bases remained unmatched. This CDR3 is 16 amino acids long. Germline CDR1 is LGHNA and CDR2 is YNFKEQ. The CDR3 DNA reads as TGTGCCAGCAGCCCGAGGTGGGGACAGGGGGCCTACGAGCAGTACTTC. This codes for CASSPRWGQGAYEQYF.